The clone carrying this TCR beta chain was seen a few times. The data are from a study of quantifying T cell responses using KT2 cells. At the level of the study: cDNA was made from DNase-treated RNA using alpha and beta constant primers. The second PCR was a qPCR stopped at a predetermined fluorescence threshold.

Germline CDR1 is LNHNV and CDR2 is YYDKDF (reference sequence). The CDR3 is 12 amino acids. V was shortened by 2 bases and J by 6 bases, with 8 bases between the two germline ends. The cDNA 3' end received a ligated oligonucleotide with a UMI. First-round PCR used around 4 cycles and beta primers RC1.1 and RC1.2 covering TRBC1 and TRBC2. Each CDR3 protein is one row after TCRdb ran MiXCR on the UMI-ligation and nested PCR reads. Of roughly 51,000 distinct CDR3 sequences listed, more than 9% are singletons. The sample comprised PBMCs spiked with cells of the T cell clone KT2. J is TRBJ2-7 and V is TRBV15; no reliable D call. This clonotype originated in a human donor. The CDR3 nucleotides are TGTGCCACCAGCAGACCCTTCTCCGAGCAGTACTTC. Translating it yields CATSRPFSEQYF.